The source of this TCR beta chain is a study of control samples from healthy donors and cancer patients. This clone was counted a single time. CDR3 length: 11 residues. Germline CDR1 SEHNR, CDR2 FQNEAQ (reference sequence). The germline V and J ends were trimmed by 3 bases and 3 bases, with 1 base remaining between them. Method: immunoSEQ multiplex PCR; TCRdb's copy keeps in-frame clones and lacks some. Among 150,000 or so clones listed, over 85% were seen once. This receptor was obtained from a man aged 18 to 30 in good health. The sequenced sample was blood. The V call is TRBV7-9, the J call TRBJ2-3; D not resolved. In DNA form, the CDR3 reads TGTGCCAGCAGCTTTACAGATACGCAGTATTTT. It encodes CASSFTDTQYF.